The rows below give T cell receptor beta chains drawn from one sample of a study of shared clonotypes between healthy human individuals. Using immunoSEQ multiplex PCR, the repertoire was profiled, and TCRdb retains in-frame clones only, with some absent. The sample includes some 1,100,000 clones, 78% seen only once; the top ten take approximately 0.5%. Sequencing used memory CD4+ T cells from PBMCs. The receptors stem from a man younger than 35 in good health. Some clones in this sample may be carry-over from other donors' samples. The CDR3 runs from the conserved cysteine through the conserved F or W. Each record gives: V gene, D gene, clone size, J gene, CDR3 protein, CDR3 DNA. A D gene is named only where the DNA matches it firmly. Clone sizes are given selectively: once, few, many, or a class where the clone is expanded.

TRBV7-2	TRBD1	.	TRBJ1-5	CASSVQGGPQHF	TGTGCCAGCAGCGTACAGGGGGGGCCCCAGCATTTT
TRBV27	TRBD1	.	TRBJ2-1	CASSPIQGWGQNHNEQFF	TGTGCCAGCAGCCCCATCCAAGGGTGGGGACAGAATCACAATGAGCAGTTCTTC
TRBV5-4	TRBD1	.	TRBJ2-4	CASSTNRGKNIQYF	TGTGCCAGCAGCACGAACAGGGGTAAAAACATTCAGTACTTC
TRBV28	.	few	TRBJ1-5	CASTPVGYGQPQHF	TGTGCCAGCACCCCCGTGGGGTACGGTCAGCCCCAGCATTTT
TRBV2	.	.	TRBJ2-6	CASTGQPGANVLTF	TGTGCCAGCACTGGACAGCCTGGGGCCAACGTCCTGACTTTC
TRBV4-1	.	.	TRBJ2-7	CASSQAEQSHYEQYF	TGCGCCAGCAGCCAAGCCGAACAGAGTCACTACGAGCAGTACTTC
TRBV7-8	TRBD1	many	TRBJ1-2	CASSPRGQTYGYTF	TGTGCCAGCAGCCCACGGGGACAGACCTATGGCTACACCTTC
TRBV7-8	TRBD1	.	TRBJ1-2	CASSDIGQGVIYGYTF	TGTGCCAGCAGCGACATCGGACAGGGGGTTATCTATGGCTACACCTTC
TRBV7-9	.	.	TRBJ1-3	CASSLAGRPSGNTIYF	TGTGCCAGCAGCCTGGCGGGCCGTCCTTCTGGAAACACCATATATTTT
TRBV2	TRBD2	.	TRBJ2-5	CASRGPSGRAGRETQYF	TGTGCCAGCAGGGGGCCTAGCGGGAGGGCCGGGAGAGAGACCCAGTACTTC
TRBV28	.	.	TRBJ1-4	CASSLRAPIEKLFF	TGTGCCAGCAGTTTAAGGGCCCCTATTGAAAAACTGTTTTTT
TRBV19	.	.	TRBJ2-1	CASSSEGTGPTYNEQFF	TGTGCCAGTAGTTCGGAAGGTACAGGGCCGACCTACAATGAGCAGTTCTTC
TRBV11-2	.	once	TRBJ2-7	CASSLAGPAYEQYF	TGTGCCAGCAGCTTAGCAGGGCCGGCCTACGAGCAGTACTTC
TRBV5-1	.	.	TRBJ1-2	CASSLAGGDNGYTF	TGCGCCAGCAGCTTGGCGGGGGGAGATAATGGCTACACCTTC
TRBV15	.	.	TRBJ1-2	CATSRDRSAYGNGYTF	TGTGCCACCAGCAGAGATAGGTCCGCCTACGGGAATGGCTACACCTTC
TRBV28	.	.	TRBJ1-2	CASRLQGTNYGYTF	TGTGCCAGCAGGTTACAGGGCACAAACTATGGCTACACCTTC
TRBV28	TRBD2	.	TRBJ2-1	CASVWGSGRSNEQFF	TGTGCCAGCGTCTGGGGTAGCGGGAGGTCCAATGAGCAGTTCTTC
TRBV10-1	.	once	TRBJ2-7	CASSEHLVGGTGGQYF	TGCGCCAGCAGTGAGCATCTAGTGGGAGGTACTGGTGGGCAGTACTTC
TRBV7-6	.	.	TRBJ2-1	CASSLGLLVYNEQFF	TGTGCCAGCAGCTTAGGGCTACTAGTTTACAATGAGCAGTTCTTC
TRBV28	.	.	TRBJ1-1	CASSSRMNTEAFF	TGTGCCAGCAGTTCAAGGATGAACACTGAAGCTTTCTTT
TRBV19	TRBD1	.	TRBJ2-4	CASSIETGVSKNIQYF	TGTGCCAGTAGTATTGAGACAGGGGTGTCCAAAAACATTCAGTACTTC
TRBV5-1	TRBD2	.	TRBJ2-1	CASSLASGRAINEQFF	TGCGCCAGCAGCTTGGCATCCGGGAGGGCCATCAATGAGCAGTTCTTC
TRBV4-2	.	few	TRBJ1-4	CASSQGQRGGEKLFF	TGTGCCAGCAGCCAAGGTCAGAGGGGAGGGGAAAAACTGTTTTTT
TRBV11-2	.	.	TRBJ1-5	CASSRGRGNQPQHF	TGTGCCAGCAGCAGAGGCAGGGGCAACCAGCCCCAGCATTTT
TRBV7-9	.	.	TRBJ2-7	CASSLMSSEQYF	TGTGCCAGCAGCTTAATGTCGAGCGAGCAGTACTTC
TRBV19	TRBD1	.	TRBJ1-2	CASSLGQLYGYTF	TGTGCCAGTAGCCTGGGACAGCTCTATGGCTACACCTTC
TRBV5-4	.	once	TRBJ2-1	CASSLAGSGRYNEQFF	TGTGCCAGCAGCTTGGCGGGGAGCGGCCGCTACAATGAGCAGTTCTTC
TRBV4-1	TRBD1	few	TRBJ1-1	CASSQLQGAGTEAFF	TGCGCCAGCAGCCAACTACAGGGGGCTGGCACTGAAGCTTTCTTT
TRBV5-6	.	.	TRBJ2-3	CASSLESRFTDTQYF	TGTGCCAGCAGCTTGGAGTCCAGATTCACAGATACGCAGTATTTT
TRBV9	TRBD1	.	TRBJ1-4	CASSVTGGYDPNEKLFF	TGTGCCAGCAGCGTGACAGGGGGCTACGACCCTAATGAAAAACTGTTTTTT
TRBV4-1	TRBD1	once	TRBJ2-5	CASRLTGEETQYF	TGCGCCAGCAGGCTTACAGGGGAAGAGACCCAGTACTTC
TRBV14	.	.	TRBJ1-6	CASSHSWEGPLHF	TGTGCCAGCAGCCATTCGTGGGAAGGGCCCCTCCACTTT
TRBV27	.	.	TRBJ1-2	CASARTEFYGYTF	TGTGCCAGCGCCCGGACAGAGTTTTATGGCTACACCTTC
TRBV11-2	TRBD1	.	TRBJ2-1	CASSFDRDNEQFF	TGTGCCAGCAGCTTCGACAGGGACAATGAGCAGTTCTTC
TRBV25-1	TRBD1	once	TRBJ1-4	CASTQGNEKLFF	TGTGCCAGCACACAGGGGAATGAAAAACTGTTTTTT